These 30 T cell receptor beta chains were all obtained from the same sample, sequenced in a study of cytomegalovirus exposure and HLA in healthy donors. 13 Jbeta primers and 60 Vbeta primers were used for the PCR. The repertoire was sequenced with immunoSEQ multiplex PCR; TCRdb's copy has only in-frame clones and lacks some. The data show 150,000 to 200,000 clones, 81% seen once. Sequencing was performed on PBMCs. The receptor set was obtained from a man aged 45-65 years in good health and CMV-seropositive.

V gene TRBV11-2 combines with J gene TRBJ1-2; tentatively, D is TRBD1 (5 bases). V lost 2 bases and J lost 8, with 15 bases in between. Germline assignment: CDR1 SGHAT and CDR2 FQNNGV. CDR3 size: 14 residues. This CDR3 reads CASSLRGYSGGYTF. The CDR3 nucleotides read TGTGCCAGCAGCTTAAGGGGATACTCCGGGGGCTACACCTTC.

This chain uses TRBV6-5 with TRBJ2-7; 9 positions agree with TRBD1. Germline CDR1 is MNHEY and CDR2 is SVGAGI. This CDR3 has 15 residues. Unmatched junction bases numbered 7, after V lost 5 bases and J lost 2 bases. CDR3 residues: CASSTLQGATYEQYF. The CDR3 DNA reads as TGTGCCAGCAGTACTCTACAGGGGGCGACCTACGAGCAGTACTTC.

The DNA of the CDR3 is TGTGCCAGCTCACCTTTACCCCGGGACAGGGGGTCGGGCACTGAAGCTTTCTTT. Its translation: CASSPLPRDRGSGTEAFF. V gene TRBV18 combines with J gene TRBJ1-1; TRBD1 agrees at 11 bases. V gave up 3 bases and J gave up 4 bases; unmatched junction bases: 13. This CDR3 region has 18 residues. Germline V CDR1 and CDR2: KGHSH, LQKENI.

CDR3 residues: CASSLVPSGLRSNSYEQYF. CDR3 DNA sequence: TGCGCCAGCAGCTTGGTTCCTAGCGGACTCCGCTCGAACTCCTACGAGCAGTACTTC. The chain is built from TRBV5-1 and TRBJ2-7, with TRBD2 matching over 7 bases. Germline V lookup: CDR1 SGHRS, CDR2 YFSETQ. The CDR3 extends over 19 amino acids. V lost 0 bases, J lost 0 bases, and 15 bases stayed unmatched.

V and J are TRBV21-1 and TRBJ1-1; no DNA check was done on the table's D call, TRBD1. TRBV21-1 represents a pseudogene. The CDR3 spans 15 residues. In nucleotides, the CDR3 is TGTGCCAGCAGCACCGCCTGGACAGCTAACACTGAAGCTTTCTTT. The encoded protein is CASSTAWTANTEAFF.

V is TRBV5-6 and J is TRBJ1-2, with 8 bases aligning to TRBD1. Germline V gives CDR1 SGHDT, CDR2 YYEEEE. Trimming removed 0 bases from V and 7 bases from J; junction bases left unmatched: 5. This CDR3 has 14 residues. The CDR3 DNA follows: TGTGCCAGCAGCTTGGCAGGGGGCACGGGTGGCTACACCTTC. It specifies CASSLAGGTGGYTF.

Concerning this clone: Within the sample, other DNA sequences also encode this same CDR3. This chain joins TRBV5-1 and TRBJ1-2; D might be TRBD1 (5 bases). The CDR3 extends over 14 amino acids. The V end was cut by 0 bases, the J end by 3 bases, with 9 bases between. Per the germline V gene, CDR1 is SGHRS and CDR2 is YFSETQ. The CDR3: CASSLGRADYGYTF. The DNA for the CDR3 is TGCGCCAGCAGCTTGGGCAGGGCAGACTATGGCTACACCTTC.

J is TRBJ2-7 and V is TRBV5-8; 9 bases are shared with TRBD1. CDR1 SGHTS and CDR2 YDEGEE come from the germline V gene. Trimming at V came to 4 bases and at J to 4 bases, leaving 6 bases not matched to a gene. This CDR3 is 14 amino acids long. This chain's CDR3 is CASSADRGSYEQYF. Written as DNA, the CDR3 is TGTGCCAGCAGCGCCGACAGGGGGTCTTACGAGCAGTACTTC.

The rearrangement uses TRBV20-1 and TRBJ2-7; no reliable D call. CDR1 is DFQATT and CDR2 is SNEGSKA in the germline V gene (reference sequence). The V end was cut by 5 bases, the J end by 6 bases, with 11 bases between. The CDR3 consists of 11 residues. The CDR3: CSAPSPIEQYF. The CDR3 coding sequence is TGCAGTGCTCCGTCACCTATCGAGCAGTACTTC.

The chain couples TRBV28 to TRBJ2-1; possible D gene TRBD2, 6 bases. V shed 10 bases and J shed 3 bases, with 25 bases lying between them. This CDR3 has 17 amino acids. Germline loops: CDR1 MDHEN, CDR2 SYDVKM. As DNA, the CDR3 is TGTGCCACCTTTATCGGCGGGGCACATCATCTCTACAATGAGCAGTTCTTC. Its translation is CATFIGGAHHLYNEQFF.

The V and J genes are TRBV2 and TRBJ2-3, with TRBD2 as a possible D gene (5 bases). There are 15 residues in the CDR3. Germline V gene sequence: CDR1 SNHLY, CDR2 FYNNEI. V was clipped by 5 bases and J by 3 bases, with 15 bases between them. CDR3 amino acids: CASSSGISRTDTQYF. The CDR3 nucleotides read TGTGCCAGCAGTTCGGGGATATCCAGGACAGATACGCAGTATTTT.

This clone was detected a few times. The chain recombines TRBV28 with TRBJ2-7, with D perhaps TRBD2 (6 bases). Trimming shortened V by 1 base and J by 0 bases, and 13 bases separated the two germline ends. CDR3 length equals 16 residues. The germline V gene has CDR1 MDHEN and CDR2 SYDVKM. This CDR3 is CASSLSGGFGSYEQYF. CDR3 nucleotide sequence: TGTGCCAGCAGTTTATCCGGGGGTTTCGGCTCCTACGAGCAGTACTTC.

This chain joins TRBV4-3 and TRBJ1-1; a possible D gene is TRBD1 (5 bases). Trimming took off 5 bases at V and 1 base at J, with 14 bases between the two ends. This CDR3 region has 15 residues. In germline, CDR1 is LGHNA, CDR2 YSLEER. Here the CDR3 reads CASSSVGQGNTEAFF. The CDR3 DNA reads TGCGCCAGCAGCTCAGTCGGTCAGGGGAACACTGAAGCTTTCTTT.

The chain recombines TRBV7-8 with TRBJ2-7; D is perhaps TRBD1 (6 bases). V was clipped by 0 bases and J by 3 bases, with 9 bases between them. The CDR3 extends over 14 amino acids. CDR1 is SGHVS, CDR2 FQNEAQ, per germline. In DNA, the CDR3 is TGTGCCAGCAGCTTAGCATCAGGGGTCTACGAGCAGTACTTC. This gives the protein CASSLASGVYEQYF.

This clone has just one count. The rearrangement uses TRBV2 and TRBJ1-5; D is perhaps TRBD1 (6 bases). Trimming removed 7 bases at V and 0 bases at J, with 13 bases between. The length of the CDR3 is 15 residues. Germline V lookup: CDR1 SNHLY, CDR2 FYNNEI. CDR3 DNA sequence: TGTGCCAGCAAGAAGGGAGGGGGTAGCAATCAGCCCCAGCATTTT. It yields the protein CASKKGGGSNQPQHF.

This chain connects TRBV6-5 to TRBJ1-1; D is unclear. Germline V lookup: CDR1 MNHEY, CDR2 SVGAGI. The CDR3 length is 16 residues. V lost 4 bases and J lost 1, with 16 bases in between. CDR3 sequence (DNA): TGTGCCAGCAGTTCCCCGAGGCCTGCGGGGAACACTGAAGCTTTCTTT. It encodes CASSSPRPAGNTEAFF.

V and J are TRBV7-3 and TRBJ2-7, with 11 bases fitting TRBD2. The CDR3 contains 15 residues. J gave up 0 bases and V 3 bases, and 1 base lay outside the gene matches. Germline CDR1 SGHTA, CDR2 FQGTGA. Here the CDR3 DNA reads TGTGCCAGCAGCTTCACTAGCGGGAGCTCCTACGAGCAGTACTTC. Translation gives CASSFTSGSSYEQYF.

The CDR3 DNA sequence: TGTGCCAGCAGCTTAGGAGTGAGCTCCTACAATGAGCAGTTCTTC. Protein: CASSLGVSSYNEQFF. V usage is TRBV7-6 and J usage is TRBJ2-1, with D unclear. Germline CDR1 SGHVS, CDR2 FNYEAQ. Trimming cost V 1 base and J 0 bases, with 7 bases left between them. CDR3 length: 15 residues.

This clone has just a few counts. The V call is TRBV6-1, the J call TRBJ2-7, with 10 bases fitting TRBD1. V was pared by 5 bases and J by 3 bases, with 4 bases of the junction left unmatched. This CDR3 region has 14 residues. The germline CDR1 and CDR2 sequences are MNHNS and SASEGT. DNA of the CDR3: TGTGCCAGCAGTCTCCGGACAGGGGGCTACGAGCAGTACTTC. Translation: CASSLRTGGYEQYF.

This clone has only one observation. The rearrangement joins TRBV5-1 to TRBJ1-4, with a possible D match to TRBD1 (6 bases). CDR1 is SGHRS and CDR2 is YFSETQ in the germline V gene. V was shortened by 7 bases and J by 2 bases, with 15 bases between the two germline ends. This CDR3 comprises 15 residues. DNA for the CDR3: TGCGCCAGCCAATCTACAGGGCGCACTAATGAAAAACTGTTTTTT. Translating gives CASQSTGRTNEKLFF.

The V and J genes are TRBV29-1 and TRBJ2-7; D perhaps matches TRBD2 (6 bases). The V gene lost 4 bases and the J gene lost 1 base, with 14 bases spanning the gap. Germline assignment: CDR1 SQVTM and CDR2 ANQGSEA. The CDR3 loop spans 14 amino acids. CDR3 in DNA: TGCAGCGTTGTTCTAGCGAGGCAATCCTACGAGCAGTACTTC. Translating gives CSVVLARQSYEQYF.

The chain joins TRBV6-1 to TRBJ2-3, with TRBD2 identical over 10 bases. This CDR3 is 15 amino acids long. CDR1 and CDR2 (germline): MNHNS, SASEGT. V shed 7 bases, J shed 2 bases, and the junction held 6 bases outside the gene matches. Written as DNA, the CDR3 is TGTGCCAGCAAGAAGGGACTAGCGAACACAGATACGCAGTATTTT. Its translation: CASKKGLANTDTQYF.

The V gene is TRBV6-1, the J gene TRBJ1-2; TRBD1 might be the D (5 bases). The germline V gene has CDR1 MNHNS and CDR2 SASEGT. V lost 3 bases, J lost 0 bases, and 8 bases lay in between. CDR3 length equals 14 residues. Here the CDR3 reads CASSDGGSNYGYTF. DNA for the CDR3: TGTGCCAGCAGTGACGGGGGTTCTAACTATGGCTACACCTTC.

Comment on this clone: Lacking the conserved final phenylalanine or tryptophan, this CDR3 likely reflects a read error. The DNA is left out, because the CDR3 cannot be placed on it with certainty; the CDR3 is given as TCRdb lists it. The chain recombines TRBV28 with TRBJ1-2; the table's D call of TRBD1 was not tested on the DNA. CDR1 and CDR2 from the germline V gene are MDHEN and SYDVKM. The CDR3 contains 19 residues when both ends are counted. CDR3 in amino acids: CASSLYSRGRGYGYTFAEH.

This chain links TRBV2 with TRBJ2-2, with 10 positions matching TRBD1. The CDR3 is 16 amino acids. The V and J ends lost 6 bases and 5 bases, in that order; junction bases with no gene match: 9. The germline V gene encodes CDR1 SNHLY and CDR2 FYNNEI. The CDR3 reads CASSGQGVIATGELFF. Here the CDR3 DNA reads TGTGCCAGCAGCGGACAGGGGGTAATAGCGACCGGGGAGCTGTTTTTT.

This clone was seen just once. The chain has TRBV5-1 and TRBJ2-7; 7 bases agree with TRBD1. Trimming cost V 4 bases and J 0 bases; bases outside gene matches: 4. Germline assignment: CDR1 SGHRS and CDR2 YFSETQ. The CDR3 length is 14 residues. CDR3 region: CASSRDSPSYEQYF. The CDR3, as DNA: TGCGCCAGCAGCCGGGACAGTCCCTCCTACGAGCAGTACTTC. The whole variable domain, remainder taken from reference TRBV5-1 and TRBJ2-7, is KAGVTQTPRYLIKTRGQQVTLSCSPISGHRSVSWYQQTPGQGLQFLFEYFSETQRNKGNFPGRFSGRQFSNSRSEMNVSTLELGDSALYLCASSRDSPSYEQYFGPGTRLTVT.

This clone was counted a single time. In nucleotides, the CDR3 is TGTGCCAGCAGCCGCGGGACTAACTACAATGAGCAGTTCTTC. Translated: CASSRGTNYNEQFF. The rearrangement links TRBV5-4 to TRBJ2-1; TRBD2 aligns across 7 bases. V lost 4 bases to trimming and J lost 3 bases; unmatched junction nucleotides: 4. Germline V lookup: CDR1 SGHNT, CDR2 YYREEE (reference sequence). The CDR3 extends over 14 amino acids.

This chain's CDR3 is CASSLWTGDTEAFF. CDR3 DNA: TGCGCCAGCAGCTTATGGACAGGGGATACTGAAGCTTTCTTT. The V call is TRBV5-1, the J call TRBJ1-1; TRBD1 matches at 9 bases. CDR3 length: 14 amino acids. The junction had 4 bases not matched to a gene; V was cut back by 2 bases and J by 5 bases. Germline loops: CDR1 SGHRS, CDR2 YFSETQ.

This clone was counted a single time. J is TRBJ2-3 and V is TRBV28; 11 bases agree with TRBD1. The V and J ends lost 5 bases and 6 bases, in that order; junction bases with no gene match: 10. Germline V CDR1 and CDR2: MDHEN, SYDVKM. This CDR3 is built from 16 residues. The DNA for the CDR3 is TGTGCCAGCAGTCTGGACAGGGGGCGCGTTCGGGATACGCAGTATTTT. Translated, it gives CASSLDRGRVRDTQYF.

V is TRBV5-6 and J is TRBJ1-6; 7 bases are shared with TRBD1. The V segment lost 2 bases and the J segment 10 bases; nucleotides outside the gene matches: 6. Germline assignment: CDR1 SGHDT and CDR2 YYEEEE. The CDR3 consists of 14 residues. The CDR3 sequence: CASSLEGARSPLHF. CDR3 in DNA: TGTGCCAGCAGCTTAGAGGGGGCGAGATCACCCCTCCACTTT.